These T cell receptor beta chains were read from a single sample in a study of human T cells and chemical hapten exposure. MiXCR, applied by TCRdb to the RACE reads, yields one record per CDR3 protein. The sample contains 300,000 to 450,000 distinct CDR3 sequences, around 4.8% of which appear only once. The sample here was whole blood, taken in connection with sensitization to the hapten diphenylcyclopropenone (DPC). These receptors originate from a woman in her 50s with alopecia areata. Some clones in this sample may be carry-over from other donors' samples. Each CDR3 is given with its conserved first and last residue. D genes are given only for firm matches. Clone size, where shown, is once, few, many, or a class for clones that have expanded.

abundance,j_gene,v_gene,d_gene,CDR3nt,CDR3aa
many,TRBJ2-3,TRBV3-1,TRBD2,TGTGCCAGCAGCCGTAGCGGGGCATATTACACAGATACGCAGTATTTT,CASSRSGAYYTDTQYF
many,TRBJ1-1,TRBV6-1,-,TGTGCCAGCAGTGAACAGTGGGGGTTGAACACTGAAGCTTTCTTT,CASSEQWGLNTEAFF
few,TRBJ2-3,TRBV5-8,TRBD1,TGTGCCAGCAGACAGGGGATGGTAGATACGCAGTATTTT,CASRQGMVDTQYF
few,TRBJ2-2,TRBV5-1,-,TGCGCCAGCAGCTTGGAAGGGCCAATTAGTGGCTCCGGGGAGCTGTTTTTT,CASSLEGPISGSGELFF
-,TRBJ2-1,TRBV4-3,-,TGCGCCAGCAGCCAAGACATCTCCTACAATGAGCAGTTCTTC,CASSQDISYNEQFF
many,TRBJ2-2,TRBV2,-,TGTGCCAGCAGTTTCCGACAACCCCAGAACACCGGGGAGCTGTTTTTT,CASSFRQPQNTGELFF
many,TRBJ2-1,TRBV12-3/TRBV12-4,-,TGTGCCAGCAGTTTTGGCGGAGCCTACAATGAGCAGTTCTTC,CASSFGGAYNEQFF
-,TRBJ1-1,TRBV30,-,TGTGCCTGGACCCGAAGCACTGAAGCTTTCTTT,CAWTRSTEAFF
many,TRBJ2-6,TRBV29-1,-,TGCAGTGCAACCGTCTCCTCTGGGGCCAACGTCCTGACTTTC,CSATVSSGANVLTF
-,TRBJ2-1,TRBV3-1,TRBD2,TGTGCCAGCAGCCAAGAATCCGGGGGGGTAAATGAGCAGTTCTTC,CASSQESGGVNEQFF
few,TRBJ2-1,TRBV6-1,TRBD1,TGTGCCAGTACTCGGGACAGGGGGAGGATGAATGAGCAGTTCTTC,CASTRDRGRMNEQFF
many,TRBJ2-7,TRBV4-1,-,TGCGCCAGCAGCCACCCCCCCGGCAGGACAAGCTACGAGCAGTACTTC,CASSHPPGRTSYEQYF
many,TRBJ2-6,TRBV6-1,TRBD1,TGTGCCAGCAGTGAGACAGGGGGAATTGGGGCCAACGTCCTGACTTTC,CASSETGGIGANVLTF
-,TRBJ2-3,TRBV20-1,-,TGCAGTGCTCTGGCGGGTGCGCAGTATTTT,CSALAGAQYF
-,TRBJ2-1,TRBV10-3,TRBD2,TGTGCCACCTCCCGGGGGGAGAATGAGCAGTTCTTC,CATSRGENEQFF